This is a list of T cell receptor beta chains from one sample in a study of shared clonotypes between healthy human individuals. Repertoires were generated with immunoSEQ multiplex PCR, while TCRdb's copy carries only in-frame clones and drops some. The sample carries some 1,900,000 clones, just under 95% recorded once. Sequencing used naive CD8+ T cells sorted from blood. The receptors shown here come from a man in his late teens or twenties in good health. Both conserved end residues are part of each CDR3. A D gene is named only where the DNA matches it firmly. A clone size is listed for some rows: how often the clone was seen (once, few, many), or a class if it is expanded.

D gene: TRBD1; J gene: TRBJ2-7; V gene: TRBV19; clone size: .; CDR3 protein: CASTPTGLPYEQYF; CDR3 DNA: TGTGCCAGTACCCCGACAGGGTTGCCCTACGAGCAGTACTTC
D gene: .; J gene: TRBJ1-6; V gene: TRBV7-9; clone size: .; CDR3 protein: CASSLSQDSPLHF; CDR3 DNA: TGTGCCAGCAGCTTATCACAGGATTCACCCCTCCACTTT
D gene: .; J gene: TRBJ2-3; V gene: TRBV6-5; clone size: .; CDR3 protein: CASRPGKGGADTQYF; CDR3 DNA: TGTGCCAGCAGACCCGGGAAGGGGGGCGCAGATACGCAGTATTTT
D gene: TRBD1; J gene: TRBJ2-7; V gene: TRBV7-9; clone size: .; CDR3 protein: CASRPGTGNHEQYF; CDR3 DNA: TGTGCCAGCAGGCCCGGGACAGGGAACCACGAGCAGTACTTC
D gene: TRBD1; J gene: TRBJ1-5; V gene: TRBV29-1; clone size: .; CDR3 protein: CSVLQGDSNQPQHF; CDR3 DNA: TGCAGCGTTCTTCAGGGGGATAGCAATCAGCCCCAGCATTTT
D gene: TRBD1; J gene: TRBJ2-5; V gene: TRBV10-3; clone size: .; CDR3 protein: CAISDQQGTETQYF; CDR3 DNA: TGTGCCATCAGTGATCAACAGGGGACGGAGACCCAGTACTTC
D gene: TRBD2; J gene: TRBJ2-1; V gene: TRBV5-1; clone size: .; CDR3 protein: CASSLSGLAPHEQFF; CDR3 DNA: TGCGCCAGCAGCTTGTCGGGACTAGCTCCCCATGAGCAGTTCTTC
D gene: .; J gene: TRBJ1-3; V gene: TRBV4-1; clone size: .; CDR3 protein: CASSQVIGSGNTIYF; CDR3 DNA: TGCGCCAGCAGCCAAGTAATCGGGTCGGGAAACACCATATATTTT
D gene: .; J gene: TRBJ2-7; V gene: TRBV4-1; clone size: .; CDR3 protein: CASSVRDTTYEQYF; CDR3 DNA: TGCGCCAGCAGCGTCCGGGACACTACCTACGAGCAGTACTTC
D gene: .; J gene: TRBJ2-7; V gene: TRBV9; clone size: .; CDR3 protein: CASSAGSGTEQYF; CDR3 DNA: TGTGCCAGCAGCGCGGGGAGCGGTACGGAGCAGTACTTC
D gene: TRBD1; J gene: TRBJ2-7; V gene: TRBV10-3; clone size: .; CDR3 protein: CATRDRGGYEQYF; CDR3 DNA: TGTGCCACCCGGGACAGGGGAGGGTACGAGCAGTACTTC
D gene: TRBD2; J gene: TRBJ2-1; V gene: TRBV27; clone size: .; CDR3 protein: CASSSTGTSGIYNEQFF; CDR3 DNA: TGTGCCAGCAGTTCGACCGGGACTAGCGGCATCTACAATGAGCAGTTCTTC
D gene: .; J gene: TRBJ2-1; V gene: TRBV4-1; clone size: .; CDR3 protein: CASSHGDPYSYNEQFF; CDR3 DNA: TGCGCCAGCAGCCATGGTGACCCCTACTCCTACAATGAGCAGTTCTTC
D gene: TRBD1; J gene: TRBJ1-1; V gene: TRBV2; clone size: .; CDR3 protein: CAIEGGYTEAFF; CDR3 DNA: TGTGCCATCGAAGGGGGCTACACTGAAGCTTTCTTT
D gene: TRBD1; J gene: TRBJ1-4; V gene: TRBV11-2; clone size: .; CDR3 protein: CASSLGQGKGINEKLFF; CDR3 DNA: TGTGCCAGCAGCTTGGGACAGGGGAAAGGGATTAATGAAAAACTGTTTTTT
D gene: TRBD2; J gene: TRBJ2-7; V gene: TRBV7-9; clone size: .; CDR3 protein: CASSETGGSTYEQYF; CDR3 DNA: TGTGCCAGCAGCGAAACGGGGGGATCGACCTACGAGCAGTACTTC
D gene: TRBD1; J gene: TRBJ1-2; V gene: TRBV19; clone size: .; CDR3 protein: CASSSDRIRGGDYGYTF; CDR3 DNA: TGTGCCAGTAGTTCGGACAGGATACGTGGCGGCGACTATGGCTACACCTTC
D gene: .; J gene: TRBJ1-4; V gene: TRBV28; clone size: .; CDR3 protein: CASSPNGATNEKLFF; CDR3 DNA: TGTGCCAGCAGTCCTAATGGAGCAACTAATGAAAAACTGTTTTTT
D gene: .; J gene: TRBJ1-2; V gene: TRBV6-5; clone size: .; CDR3 protein: CASSYGGIYGYTF; CDR3 DNA: TGTGCCAGCAGTTACGGGGGAATCTATGGCTACACCTTC
D gene: .; J gene: TRBJ1-2; V gene: TRBV10-3; clone size: .; CDR3 protein: CAISDPEEDVYGYTF; CDR3 DNA: TGTGCCATCAGTGACCCCGAGGAGGACGTGTATGGCTACACCTTC
D gene: .; J gene: TRBJ2-3; V gene: TRBV11-2; clone size: .; CDR3 protein: CASSSRSLEHAQYF; CDR3 DNA: TGTGCCAGCAGCTCACGCTCACTTGAGCACGCGCAGTATTTT
D gene: TRBD1; J gene: TRBJ1-4; V gene: TRBV5-6; clone size: .; CDR3 protein: CASSGTGGVEKLFF; CDR3 DNA: TGTGCCAGCAGTGGGACAGGGGGTGTTGAAAAACTGTTTTTT
D gene: .; J gene: TRBJ1-2; V gene: TRBV6-5; clone size: .; CDR3 protein: CASRIDRNYGYTF; CDR3 DNA: TGTGCCAGCAGGATAGACAGAAACTATGGCTACACCTTC
D gene: TRBD1; J gene: TRBJ2-7; V gene: TRBV29-1; clone size: .; CDR3 protein: CSVELDRAYEQYF; CDR3 DNA: TGCAGCGTTGAATTGGACAGGGCCTACGAGCAGTACTTC
D gene: .; J gene: TRBJ1-2; V gene: TRBV2; clone size: .; CDR3 protein: CASSERGEGTRGYTF; CDR3 DNA: TGTGCCAGCAGTGAAAGAGGGGAGGGGACAAGGGGCTACACCTTC
D gene: TRBD1; J gene: TRBJ2-7; V gene: TRBV5-4; clone size: few; CDR3 protein: CASSLGQGGSYEQYF; CDR3 DNA: TGTGCCAGCAGCTTGGGACAGGGGGGATCCTACGAGCAGTACTTC
D gene: TRBD2; J gene: TRBJ2-1; V gene: TRBV27; clone size: .; CDR3 protein: CASSPGLAEYNEQFF; CDR3 DNA: TGTGCCAGCAGTCCAGGACTAGCGGAATACAATGAGCAGTTCTTC
D gene: TRBD1; J gene: TRBJ2-7; V gene: TRBV27; clone size: .; CDR3 protein: CASSPLTGILHEQYF; CDR3 DNA: TGTGCCAGCAGCCCTTTGACAGGGATCCTCCACGAGCAGTACTTC
D gene: TRBD1; J gene: TRBJ2-1; V gene: TRBV27; clone size: .; CDR3 protein: CASSPEILGGQGDGEQFF; CDR3 DNA: TGTGCCAGCAGCCCGGAAATTCTGGGGGGACAGGGAGACGGAGAGCAGTTCTTC
D gene: .; J gene: TRBJ2-1; V gene: TRBV9; clone size: .; CDR3 protein: CASSDGQGVEQFF; CDR3 DNA: TGTGCCAGCAGCGATGGTCAGGGTGTTGAGCAGTTCTTC
D gene: TRBD1; J gene: TRBJ1-4; V gene: TRBV27; clone size: .; CDR3 protein: CASSAGTASEKLFF; CDR3 DNA: TGTGCCAGCAGTGCCGGGACAGCCAGTGAAAAACTGTTTTTT
D gene: .; J gene: TRBJ1-4; V gene: TRBV30; clone size: .; CDR3 protein: CAWSPTVVMGEKLFF; CDR3 DNA: TGTGCCTGGAGTCCCACAGTGGTAATGGGTGAAAAACTGTTTTTT
D gene: .; J gene: TRBJ2-7; V gene: TRBV6-5; clone size: .; CDR3 protein: CASSYVGGLNEQYF; CDR3 DNA: TGTGCCAGCAGTTACGTCGGGGGCCTGAACGAGCAGTACTTC
D gene: TRBD1; J gene: TRBJ2-7; V gene: TRBV9; clone size: .; CDR3 protein: CASSPGQGALVDEQYF; CDR3 DNA: TGTGCCAGCAGCCCGGGACAGGGAGCCCTTGTGGACGAGCAGTACTTC
D gene: .; J gene: TRBJ1-2; V gene: TRBV5-4; clone size: once; CDR3 protein: CASSSPGGQHGYTF; CDR3 DNA: TGTGCCAGCAGCTCGCCCGGTGGGCAACACGGCTACACCTTC
D gene: TRBD1; J gene: TRBJ1-2; V gene: TRBV13; clone size: few; CDR3 protein: CASSSLTGSADGYTF; CDR3 DNA: TGTGCCAGCAGCTCCTTGACAGGGTCGGCGGATGGCTACACCTTC
D gene: TRBD1; J gene: TRBJ2-1; V gene: TRBV28; clone size: .; CDR3 protein: CASSPRTGSNEQFF; CDR3 DNA: TGTGCCAGCAGTCCCAGGACAGGTTCGAATGAGCAGTTCTTC
D gene: .; J gene: TRBJ2-7; V gene: TRBV27; clone size: .; CDR3 protein: CASSLSAKTSYEQYF; CDR3 DNA: TGTGCCAGCAGTTTATCGGCAAAGACCTCCTACGAGCAGTACTTC
D gene: TRBD1; J gene: TRBJ1-2; V gene: TRBV30; clone size: .; CDR3 protein: CAWRATLESGTGLYGYTF; CDR3 DNA: TGTGCCTGGAGAGCCACTCTTGAATCCGGGACAGGGCTCTATGGCTACACCTTC
D gene: .; J gene: TRBJ2-2; V gene: TRBV27; clone size: .; CDR3 protein: CASSLNKAGELFF; CDR3 DNA: TGTGCCAGCAGTTTGAACAAGGCCGGGGAGCTGTTTTTT
D gene: .; J gene: TRBJ2-5; V gene: TRBV5-8; clone size: .; CDR3 protein: CASSLGSLGAHLGQYF; CDR3 DNA: TGTGCCAGCAGCTTGGGTTCGTTGGGGGCACATCTTGGCCAGTACTTC
D gene: .; J gene: TRBJ2-2; V gene: TRBV7-8; clone size: .; CDR3 protein: CASSVEDSGNTGELFF; CDR3 DNA: TGTGCCAGCAGCGTAGAGGATAGCGGCAACACCGGGGAGCTGTTTTTT
D gene: .; J gene: TRBJ2-1; V gene: TRBV7-6; clone size: .; CDR3 protein: CASSLRRNNEQFF; CDR3 DNA: TGTGCCAGCAGCTTGAGGCGGAACAATGAGCAGTTCTTC
D gene: .; J gene: TRBJ1-2; V gene: TRBV7-9; clone size: once; CDR3 protein: CASRKWGANPYGYTF; CDR3 DNA: TGTGCCAGCAGGAAATGGGGGGCGAACCCCTATGGCTACACCTTC
D gene: .; J gene: TRBJ2-2; V gene: TRBV11-2; clone size: .; CDR3 protein: CASSPRQSAGELFF; CDR3 DNA: TGTGCCAGCAGCCCGCGACAGAGCGCCGGGGAGCTGTTTTTT
D gene: .; J gene: TRBJ2-7; V gene: TRBV4-1; clone size: once; CDR3 protein: CASSQSEAPAYEQYF; CDR3 DNA: TGCGCCAGCAGCCAATCAGAGGCCCCCGCCTACGAGCAGTACTTC